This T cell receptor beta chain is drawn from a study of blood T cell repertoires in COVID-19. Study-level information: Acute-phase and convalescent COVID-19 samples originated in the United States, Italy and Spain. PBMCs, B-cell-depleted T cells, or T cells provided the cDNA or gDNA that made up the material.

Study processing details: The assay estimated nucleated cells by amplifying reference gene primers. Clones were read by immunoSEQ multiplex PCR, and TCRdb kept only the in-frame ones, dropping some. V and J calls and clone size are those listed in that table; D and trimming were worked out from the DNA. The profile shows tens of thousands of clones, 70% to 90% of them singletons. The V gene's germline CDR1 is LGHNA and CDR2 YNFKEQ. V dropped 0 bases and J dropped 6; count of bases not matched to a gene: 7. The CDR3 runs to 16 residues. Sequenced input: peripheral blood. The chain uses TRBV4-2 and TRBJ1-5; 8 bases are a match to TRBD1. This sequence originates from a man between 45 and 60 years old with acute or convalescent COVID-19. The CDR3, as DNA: TGTGCCAGCAGCCAAGAGTACTCAGGGGGCAGTCAGCCCCAGCATTTT. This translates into CASSQEYSGGSQPQHF.